Given below is one TCR beta chain in context. The sample belongs to a study of blood T cell repertoires in COVID-19. Study in general: Donors in the United States, Italy and Spain gave samples during acute or convalescent COVID-19. The cDNA or gDNA used as material had been derived from T cells, B-cell-depleted T cells, or PBMCs.

Source study methods: The assay estimated nucleated cells by amplifying reference gene primers. Clones were read by immunoSEQ multiplex PCR, and TCRdb kept only the in-frame ones, dropping some. V and J calls and clone size are as listed in that table; D and trimming were resolved from the DNA. The sample carries some 240,000 clones, around 83% recorded once. Per the germline V gene, CDR1 is SNHLY and CDR2 is FYNNEI. The CDR3 is 14 amino acids. J was trimmed by 8 bases and V by 5 bases; bases with no gene match: 3. Sequenced input: peripheral blood. The sequence derives from a man aged 50 or older with active or convalescent COVID-19. The chain employs TRBV2 and TRBJ1-6; TRBD1 matches 10 bases. The CDR3: CASSTGTGDSPLHF. The CDR3 DNA reads as TGTGCCAGCAGTACCGGGACAGGGGATTCACCCCTCCACTTT.